The following is a TCR beta chain sequence with its context. The sample comes from a study of blood T cell repertoires in COVID-19. Study at large: Samples of COVID-19 (acute and convalescent) were obtained from the United States, Italy and Spain. Sample material is recorded as cDNA or gDNA derived from T cells, B-cell-depleted T cells, or PBMCs.

In the authors' workflow: Reference gene primer amplification yielded estimated nucleated cell counts. Libraries were prepared by immunoSEQ multiplex PCR; TCRdb keeps only in-frame clonotypes and omits some of them. That table gives V, J and clone size, and the DNA gave D and trimming. Among approximately 120,000 clones listed, approximately 90% were seen once. This TCR came from a human donor in a cohort sampled during active COVID-19. The sample comprised peripheral blood.

The CDR3 DNA reads TGTGCCAGCAGCCCCAAACCTAGCGGGAGCTCCTACAATGAGCAGTTCTTC. It yields the protein CASSPKPSGSSYNEQFF. The gene calls are TRBV7-9 and TRBJ2-1; 10 nucleotides match TRBD2. V lost 5 bases and J lost 0; bases outside the gene matches: 7. The CDR3 runs to 17 residues. Germline V gene data show CDR1 as SEHNR and CDR2 as FQNEAQ (reference sequence).